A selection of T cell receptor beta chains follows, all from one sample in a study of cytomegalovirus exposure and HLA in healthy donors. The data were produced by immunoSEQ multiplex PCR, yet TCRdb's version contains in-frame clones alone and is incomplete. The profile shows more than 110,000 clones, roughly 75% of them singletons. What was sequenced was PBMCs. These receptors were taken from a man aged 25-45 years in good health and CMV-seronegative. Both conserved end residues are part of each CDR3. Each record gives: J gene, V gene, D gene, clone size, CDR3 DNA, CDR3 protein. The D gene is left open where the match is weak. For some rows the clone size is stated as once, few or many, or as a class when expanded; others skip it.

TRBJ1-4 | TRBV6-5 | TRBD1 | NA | TGTGCCAGCAGTGACTACAGGGGGCTCGGAGAAAAACTGTTTTTT | CASSDYRGLGEKLFF
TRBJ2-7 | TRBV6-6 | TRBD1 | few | TGTGCCAGCAGTTACATCGGGACAGGGGATAACGAGCAGTACTTC | CASSYIGTGDNEQYF
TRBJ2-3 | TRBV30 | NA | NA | TGTGCCTGGAGTGGTGGAGGCGCAACAGATACGCAGTATTTT | CAWSGGGATDTQYF
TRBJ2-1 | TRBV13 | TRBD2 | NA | TGTGCCAGCCAGGAGAGCGGGGGTTACAATGAGCAGTTCTTC | CASQESGGYNEQFF
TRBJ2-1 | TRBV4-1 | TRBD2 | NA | TGCGCCAGCAGCCAAGATCGGGGGGGGAGCTACAATGAGCAGTTCTTC | CASSQDRGGSYNEQFF
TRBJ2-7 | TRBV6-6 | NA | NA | TGTGCCAGCACCAAAGGGGGTCAGGGAGCCTACGAGCAGTACTTC | CASTKGGQGAYEQYF
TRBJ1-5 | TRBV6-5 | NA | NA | TGTGCCAGCAGTTTCCCCTTCCGCACAGGCGATCAGCCCCAGCATTTT | CASSFPFRTGDQPQHF
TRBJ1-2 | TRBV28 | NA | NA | TGTGCCAGCAGTTTAGACAGATTAAACTATGGCTACACCTTC | CASSLDRLNYGYTF
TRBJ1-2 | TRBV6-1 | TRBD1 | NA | TGTGCCAGCAGTGCCTTGACAGGGCCTGCCCCCTCGGATGGCTACACCTTC | CASSALTGPAPSDGYTF
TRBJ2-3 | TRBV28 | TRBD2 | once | TGTGCCAGCAGTTTATTGGGACTAGCGGGTCCTAGCACAGATACGCAGTATTTT | CASSLLGLAGPSTDTQYF
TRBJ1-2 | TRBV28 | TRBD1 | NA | TGTGCCAGCAGGGGGACAGGGGGCGGGATGGATGGCTACACCTTC | CASRGTGGGMDGYTF
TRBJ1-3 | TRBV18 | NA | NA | TGTGCCAGCTCACCTAGCCGGGCGGGTGGAAACACCATATATTTT | CASSPSRAGGNTIYF
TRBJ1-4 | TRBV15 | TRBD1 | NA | TGTGCCACCAGCAGGGACAGGGCGGATGAAAAACTGTTTTTT | CATSRDRADEKLFF
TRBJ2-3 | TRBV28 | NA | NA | TGTGCCACCTCCTTACTCGTAGATACGCAGTATTTT | CATSLLVDTQYF
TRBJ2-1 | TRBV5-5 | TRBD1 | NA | TGTGCCAGCAGCTCCGGGACAGGGGATGAGCAGTTCTTC | CASSSGTGDEQFF
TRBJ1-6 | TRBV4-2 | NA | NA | TGTGCCAGCAGCCAACAGGGAACCCTCGCGTCACCCCTCCACTTT | CASSQQGTLASPLHF
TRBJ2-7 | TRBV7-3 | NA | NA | TGTGCCAGCAGCTCGACCAGGGAAAAGGGGCCCCGGGAGCAGTACTTC | CASSSTREKGPREQYF
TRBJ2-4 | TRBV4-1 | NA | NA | TGCGCCAGCAGCCAAGATTTCAAACAGGGTAGGAACATTCAGTACTTC | CASSQDFKQGRNIQYF
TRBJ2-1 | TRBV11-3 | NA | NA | TGTGCCAGCAGCTTAGATCAAACCATTCGGGAGCAGTTCTTC | CASSLDQTIREQFF
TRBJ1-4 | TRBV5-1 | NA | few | TGCGCCAGCAGCCCCGCGGGGGATTTGGGTGAAAAACTGTTTTTT | CASSPAGDLGEKLFF
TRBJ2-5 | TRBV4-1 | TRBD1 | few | TGCGCCAGCAGCTTTGACAGGGAGCGAGAGACCCAGTACTTC | CASSFDRERETQYF
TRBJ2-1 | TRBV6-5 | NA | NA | TGTGCCAGCAGTCCTGCCTCGGACACTTACAATGAGCAGTTCTTC | CASSPASDTYNEQFF
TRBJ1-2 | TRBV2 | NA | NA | TGTGCCAGCAGTGTGACAGATGTGAGTTATGGCTACACCTTC | CASSVTDVSYGYTF
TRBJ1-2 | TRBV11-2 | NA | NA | TGTGCCAGCTCCCTTAGTCCAAGGGGGTCCTATGGCTACACCTTC | CASSLSPRGSYGYTF
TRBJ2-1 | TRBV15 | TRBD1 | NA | TGTGCCACCAGCAGAGATACGGGGACAGGGCTTAACAATGAGCAGTTCTTC | CATSRDTGTGLNNEQFF
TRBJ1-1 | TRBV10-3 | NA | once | TGTGCCATCAGTGACAGGGAAATGAACACTGAAGCTTTCTTT | CAISDREMNTEAFF
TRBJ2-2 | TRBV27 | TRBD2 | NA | TGTGCCAGCAGTTCCCGGACTAGCGCCGGGGAGCTGTTTTTT | CASSSRTSAGELFF
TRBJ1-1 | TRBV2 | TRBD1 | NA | TGTGCCAGCAGTGATGAAGGGGGCTTACAGGAAGCTTTCTTT | CASSDEGGLQEAFF
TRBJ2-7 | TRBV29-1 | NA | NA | TGCAGCGTTGAAGGGAGCGACGAGCAGTACTTC | CSVEGSDEQYF
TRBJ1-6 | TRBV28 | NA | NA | TGTGCCAGCAGTCCCCAGGACAGCTATAATTCACCCCTCCACTTT | CASSPQDSYNSPLHF
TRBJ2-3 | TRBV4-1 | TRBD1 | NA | TGCGCCAGCAGCCATGGACAGGGGGACACGCAGTATTTT | CASSHGQGDTQYF
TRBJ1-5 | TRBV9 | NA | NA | TGTGCCAGCAGCGTAGGGCAGGGAAATCAGCCCCAGCATTTT | CASSVGQGNQPQHF
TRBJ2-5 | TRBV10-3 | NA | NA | TGTGCCATCAGTGAGTGGAACAGGGAGGAGACCCAGTACTTC | CAISEWNREETQYF
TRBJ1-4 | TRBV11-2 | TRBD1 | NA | TGTGCCAGCAGCTTAGGACAGGGTAATGAAAAACTGTTTTTT | CASSLGQGNEKLFF
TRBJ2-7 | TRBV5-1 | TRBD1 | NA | TGCGCCAGCAGCCACGGGACAGGGCAGTCCTACGAGCAGTACTTC | CASSHGTGQSYEQYF
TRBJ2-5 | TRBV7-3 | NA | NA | TGTGCCAGCAGCAATACCGGACTAAAAGAGACCCAGTACTTC | CASSNTGLKETQYF
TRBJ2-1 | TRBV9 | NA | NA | TGTGCCAGCAGCGGACTAGTACAGAGCAATGAGCAGTTCTTC | CASSGLVQSNEQFF
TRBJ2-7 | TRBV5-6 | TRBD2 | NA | TGTGCCAGCAGCTTGAGTTCAGCGGGAGTCCTCTACGAGCAGTACTTC | CASSLSSAGVLYEQYF
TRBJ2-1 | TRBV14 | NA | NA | TGTGCCAGTGGGGATCTAGCGCGCGATGAGCAGTTCTTC | CASGDLARDEQFF
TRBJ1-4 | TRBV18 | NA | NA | TGTGCCAGCTCACCCTCCCCAGCGGGGGGGGGCCAGAGGCTGTTTTTT | CASSPSPAGGGQRLFF
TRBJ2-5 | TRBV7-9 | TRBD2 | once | TGTGCCAGCAGCTTGGGGGATCTCCCGGGAGGAGAGACCCAGTACTTC | CASSLGDLPGGETQYF
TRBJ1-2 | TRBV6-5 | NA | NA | TGTGCCAGCCGGGGGGGCCAGAGTAACTATGGCTACACCTTC | CASRGGQSNYGYTF
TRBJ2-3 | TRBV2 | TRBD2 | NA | TGTGCCAGCAGCTTAGCGGGCCGCACAGATACGCAGTATTTT | CASSLAGRTDTQYF
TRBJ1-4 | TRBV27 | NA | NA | TGTGCCAGCAGTCCATCAGGGGATGGTGAAAAACTGTTTTTT | CASSPSGDGEKLFF
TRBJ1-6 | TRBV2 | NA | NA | TGTGCCAGCGGGGGGGGCACAGGAGATAATTCACCCCTCCACTTT | CASGGGTGDNSPLHF
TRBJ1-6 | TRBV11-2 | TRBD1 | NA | TGTGCCAGCAGTTTAATACAGGGGGGCCCCTCCTATAATTCACCCCTCCACTTT | CASSLIQGGPSYNSPLHF
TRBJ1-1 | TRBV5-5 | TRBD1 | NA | TGTGCCAGCAGCTTTAAGGGGGCGGCCACTGAAGCTTTCTTT | CASSFKGAATEAFF
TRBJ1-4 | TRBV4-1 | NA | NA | TGCGCCGGGGGCCCAGGGAAGGATGAAAAACTGTTCTTT | CAGGPGKDEKLFF
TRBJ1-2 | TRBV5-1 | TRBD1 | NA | TGCGCCAGCAGCACCGGACAGGGTGGGGCAAGAGATGGCTACACCTTC | CASSTGQGGARDGYTF
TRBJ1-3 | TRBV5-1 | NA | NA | TGCGCCAGCAGCTCCCGGTCCTCTGGAAACACCATATATTTT | CASSSRSSGNTIYF
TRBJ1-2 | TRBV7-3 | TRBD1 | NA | TGTGCCAGCAGCTTAAAGGCAGGGGGCGGCTATGGCTACACCTTC | CASSLKAGGGYGYTF
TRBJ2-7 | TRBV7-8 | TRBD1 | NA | TGTGCCAGCAGCTTAGAGCAGGGGGCTTTTAGCGAGCAGTACTTC | CASSLEQGAFSEQYF
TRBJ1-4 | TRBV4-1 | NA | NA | TGCGCCAGCAGCCAAGTCCTTAATGAAAAACTGTTTTTT | CASSQVLNEKLFF